What follows describes a single T cell receptor beta chain. Its antigen is unidentified. These data are taken from a study of human T cells and chemical hapten exposure. About the research overall: TCR yields per sample varied mostly from small pooled library volume differences. Study-wide findings and caveats: Counts of TCRs above 1 in 1000 frequency stayed unchanged with DPC sensitization.

V was pared by 5 bases and J by 5 bases, with 15 bases between. The CDR3 has 14 residues. CDR1 and CDR2 (germline): SEHNR, FQNEAQ (reference sequence). Time point defined: pre-sensitization, week 0. Treatment noted: therapeutic diphenylcyclopropenone sensitization with weekly scalp DPC. It was from unfractionated whole blood that total RNA was extracted. TCRdb re-called the RACE reads with MiXCR, one entry per CDR3 protein. The data show about 98,000 distinct CDR3 sequences, less than 14% seen once. The input for sequencing was whole blood, taken in connection with sensitization to the hapten diphenylcyclopropenone (DPC). V and J are TRBV7-9 and TRBJ1-2, with TRBD1 as a possible D gene (6 bases). The clonotype was recovered from a woman aged 55-69 years with alopecia areata. Some clones in this sample may be carry-over from other donors' samples. The DNA of the CDR3 is TGTGCCAGCAGCACAACAATGGACAGTTATGGCTACACCTTC. Translated: CASSTTMDSYGYTF.